Shown below are 24 T cell receptor beta chains from a single sample sequenced in a study of shared T cell receptors in the human thymus. Data came from immunoSEQ multiplex PCR; TCRdb stores just in-frame clones and leaves some out. In the table there are under 850,000 clones, over 75% of which are singletons. This sample also appeared in a second study, on human thymus T cells.

Material: thymocytes. Receptor source: a boy under two years old with a congenital heart defect.

The chain combines TRBV29-1 with TRBJ2-1; 9 nucleotides agree with TRBD1. The CDR3 totals 13 residues. Looked up from germline, CDR1 is SQVTM and CDR2 is ANQGSEA. J lost 9 bases, V lost 5 bases, and 8 bases had no gene match. The CDR3 reads CSVPDRGGGEQFF. DNA for the CDR3: TGCAGCGTTCCGGACAGGGGAGGGGGTGAGCAGTTCTTC.

The chain employs TRBV6-1 and TRBJ2-7; tentative D call: TRBD2 (6 bases). V shed 7 bases and J shed 2 bases, with 12 bases lying between them. CDR1 MNHNS and CDR2 SASEGT come from the germline V gene. CDR3 length: 13 amino acids. CDR3 nucleotides: TGTGCCAGCAACAGCGGGTTTCCCTACGAGCAGTACTTC. Protein: CASNSGFPYEQYF.

This clone was counted a few times. The rearrangement joins TRBV5-5 to TRBJ2-7, with TRBD2 matching over 9 bases. The CDR3 consists of 14 residues. Germline values: CDR1 SGHKS, CDR2 YYEKEE (reference sequence). V shed 3 bases and J 4 bases; nucleotides not matched to a gene: 5. CDR3 loop: CASSSSGRLYEQYF. In DNA, the CDR3 is TGTGCCAGCAGCTCAAGCGGGAGGCTATACGAGCAGTACTTC.

This chain uses TRBV7-2 with TRBJ2-7, with 9 positions matching TRBD2. V shed 6 bases and J 4 bases; nucleotides not matched to a gene: 4. The germline gives CDR1 SGHTA, CDR2 FQGNSA. The CDR3 covers 13 residues. CDR3 DNA sequence: TGTGCCAGCAGTCGACTAGCGGATTACGAGCAGTACTTC. Translation gives CASSRLADYEQYF.

V and J are TRBV7-4 and TRBJ2-5; 8 bases align to TRBD2. The V gene's germline CDR1 is SGHVT and CDR2 SQSDAQ. Trimming at V came to 5 bases and at J to 3 bases, leaving 8 bases not matched to a gene. This CDR3 has 15 residues. The CDR3 spells CASSHGLAAEETQYF. CDR3 DNA: TGTGCCAGCAGCCATGGACTAGCAGCCGAAGAGACCCAGTACTTC.

The CDR3 sequence: CASSLPGSIYGYTF. The CDR3 DNA reads TGTGCCAGCAGCTTACCAGGCTCCATCTATGGCTACACCTTC. This chain uses TRBV11-2 with TRBJ1-2; D is unresolved. Germline loops: CDR1 SGHAT, CDR2 FQNNGV. The CDR3 consists of 14 residues. The germline V and J ends were trimmed by 2 bases and 4 bases, with 11 bases remaining between them. Looking up the rest from reference TRBV11-2 and TRBJ1-2 gives the full variable domain: EAGVAQSPRYKIIEKRQSVAFWCNPISGHATLYWYQQILGQGPKLLIQFQNNGVVDDSQLPKDRFSAERLKGVDSTLKIQPAKLEDSAVYLCASSLPGSIYGYTFGSGTRLTVV.

This sequence joins TRBV28 and TRBJ1-2, with D uncertain. CDR1 and CDR2 from the germline V gene are MDHEN and SYDVKM. The CDR3 length is 12 residues. The V end lost 8 bases, the J end lost 3 bases, and 10 bases lay between the germline ends. The CDR3 loop reads CASRESHYGYTF. DNA for the CDR3: TGTGCCAGCCGAGAAAGCCACTATGGCTACACCTTC.

In this sample, this clone turned up once. This chain uses TRBV27 with TRBJ2-7, with D maybe TRBD1 (6 bases). This CDR3 is built from 15 residues. V lost 0 bases, J lost 3 bases, and 12 bases lay in between. The germline V gene has CDR1 MNHEY and CDR2 SMNVEV (reference sequence). CDR3: CASSLSAGAHYEQYF. The CDR3 DNA is TGTGCCAGCAGTTTATCGGCAGGGGCCCACTACGAGCAGTACTTC.

The rearrangement uses TRBV4-2 and TRBJ2-5; TRBD2 matches 8 bases. CDR1 and CDR2 (germline): LGHNA, YNFKEQ. The CDR3 length is 15 residues. The V and J ends lost 1 base and 0 bases, in that order; junction bases with no gene match: 1. CDR3: CASSQGTSNQETQYF. The CDR3 nucleotides are TGTGCCAGCAGCCAAGGGACTAGCAACCAAGAGACCCAGTACTTC.

The V and J genes are TRBV11-2 and TRBJ2-7; D is possibly TRBD1 (6 bases). The CDR3 runs 13 residues. With 5 bases removed from V and 1 base from J, the gap between germline ends came to 9 bases. The germline V gene has CDR1 SGHAT and CDR2 FQNNGV. The CDR3 region is CASSPGTSYEQYF. The CDR3 DNA sequence: TGTGCCAGCAGCCCCGGGACATCCTACGAGCAGTACTTC.

This clone turned up a few times. V usage is TRBV5-4 and J usage is TRBJ2-2; D unresolved. Trimming removed 0 bases from V and 0 bases from J, with 12 bases in between. Germline V CDR1 and CDR2: SGHNT, YYREEE (reference sequence). The CDR3 is 17 amino acids. The CDR3 loop reads CASSLGGTPSNTGELFF. CDR3 DNA: TGTGCCAGCAGCTTGGGCGGCACCCCCTCGAACACCGGGGAGCTGTTTTTT.

J is TRBJ1-4 and V is TRBV4-1; perhaps TRBD1 as D (6 bases). This CDR3 is 16 amino acids long. Looked up from germline, CDR1 is MGHRA and CDR2 is YSYEKL. Trimming cost V 0 bases and J 2 bases, with 10 bases left between them. This CDR3 is CASSQDVGATNEKLFF. DNA of the CDR3: TGCGCCAGCAGCCAAGATGTGGGGGCGACTAATGAAAAACTGTTTTTT.

V gene TRBV4-3 combines with J gene TRBJ2-2, with 13 nucleotides matching TRBD2. Germline V CDR1 and CDR2: LGHNA, YSLEER. V lost 2 bases and J lost 4; bases outside the gene matches: 10. This CDR3 region has 19 residues. The CDR3 sequence: CASSQHYRTSGSGTGELFF. In DNA form, the CDR3 reads TGCGCCAGCAGCCAACACTATAGGACTAGCGGGAGTGGCACCGGGGAGCTGTTTTTT.

V is TRBV4-1 and J is TRBJ1-1; 7 bases line up with TRBD1. The ends lost 3 bases at V and 0 bases at J; junction bases unmatched: 16. There are 19 residues in the CDR3. Germline CDR1 reads MGHRA; CDR2 reads YSYEKL. The CDR3 reads CASSHPLVGDRYMNTEAFF. The DNA for the CDR3 is TGCGCCAGCAGCCACCCCCTGGTGGGGGACAGATATATGAACACTGAAGCTTTCTTT.

The CDR3 protein is CASSLAEDRDIRTEAFF. The CDR3 DNA is TGTGCCAGCAGCTTAGCCGAGGACAGAGACATAAGAACTGAAGCTTTCTTT. The chain recombines TRBV7-6 with TRBJ1-1; possibly TRBD1 for D (6 bases). Trimming removed 0 bases at V and 5 bases at J, with 19 bases between. The CDR3 runs 17 residues. Germline values: CDR1 SGHVS, CDR2 FNYEAQ.

The chain combines TRBV15 with TRBJ1-1; tentatively, D is TRBD1 (5 bases). Germline CDR1 is LNHNV and CDR2 is YYDKDF (reference sequence). Trimming pared 4 bases from V and 1 base from J, leaving 13 bases between. CDR3 size: 15 residues. This chain's CDR3 is CATSILTVPNTEAFF. CDR3 sequence (DNA): TGTGCCACCAGCATTTTGACAGTACCGAACACTGAAGCTTTCTTT. Filled out from reference TRBV15 and TRBJ1-1, the complete variable domain reads DAMVIQNPRYQVTQFGKPVTLSCSQTLNHNVMYWYQQKSSQAPKLLFHYYDKDFNNEADTPDNFQSRRPNTSFCFLDIRSPGLGDTAMYLCATSILTVPNTEAFFGQGTRLTVV.

This chain connects TRBV19 to TRBJ2-7; a possible D gene is TRBD2 (6 bases). Germline assignment: CDR1 LNHDA and CDR2 SQIVND (reference sequence). The CDR3 has 14 residues. V lost 2 bases, J lost 2 bases, and 10 bases lay in between. CDR3 in DNA: TGTGCCAGTAGTATAAGCGGGCTAGCCTACGAGCAGTACTTC. It is translated as CASSISGLAYEQYF.

The genes are TRBV27 and TRBJ1-2, with 7 nucleotides matching TRBD1. Germline values: CDR1 MNHEY, CDR2 SMNVEV (reference sequence). CDR3 length: 14 residues. V shed 0 bases, J shed 7 bases, and the junction held 5 bases outside the gene matches. The CDR3 sequence is CASSLSGQAGGYTF. In DNA, the CDR3 is TGTGCCAGCAGTTTATCAGGACAGGCCGGTGGCTACACCTTC.

The genes are TRBV29-1 and TRBJ2-1, with TRBD2 matching over 7 bases. J lost 10 bases, V lost 4 bases, and 10 bases had no gene match. The CDR3 contains 13 residues. Per the germline V gene, CDR1 is SQVTM and CDR2 is ANQGSEA. The CDR3 reads CSVVRLARGEQFF. As DNA, the CDR3 is TGCAGCGTTGTGAGGCTAGCGCGGGGGGAGCAGTTCTTC.

This clone was detected once. The rearrangement uses TRBV7-9 and TRBJ1-1, with TRBD1 matching 9 bases. The length of the CDR3 is 16 residues. Losses at the gene ends were 4 bases for V and 6 bases for J; bases not matched to a gene: 12. Germline loops: CDR1 SEHNR, CDR2 FQNEAQ (reference sequence). Here the CDR3 DNA reads TGTGCCAGCAGCTCCCACGTTGGGACAGGGAAGGCTGAAGCTTTCTTT. It codes for CASSSHVGTGKAEAFF.

There are a few counts of this clone. This chain links TRBV5-8 with TRBJ2-1, with 9 nucleotides matching TRBD2. This CDR3 has 19 amino acids. With 0 bases clipped from V and 7 bases from J, the junction kept 17 bases outside the gene matches. Per germline, CDR1 SGHTS and CDR2 YDEGEE. As DNA, the CDR3 is TGTGCCAGCAGCTTGGTTTCTATAGGAGCGGGAGGCTCGGGGAATGAGCAGTTCTTC. Encoded protein: CASSLVSIGAGGSGNEQFF.

The rearrangement links TRBV5-3 to TRBJ2-6; possible D gene TRBD2, 6 bases. TRBV5-3 is marked as an open reading frame, function uncertain. The CDR3 extends over 18 amino acids. Trimming pared 3 bases from V and 1 base from J, leaving 17 bases between. Written as DNA, the CDR3 is TGTGCCAGAAGCTCGTGGCGGGATGGGGGATCTGGGGCCAACGTCCTGACTTTC. Its protein product is CARSSWRDGGSGANVLTF.

This clone was seen a single time. The rearrangement uses TRBV6-5 and TRBJ2-3, with 9 bases fitting TRBD1. The CDR3 has 13 residues. The V gene's germline CDR1 is MNHEY and CDR2 SVGAGI. The J segment lost 4 bases and the V segment lost 7 bases, leaving 3 bases of the junction unmatched. The CDR3 DNA reads as TGTGCCAGCACCAGGACAGGGGCAGATACGCAGTATTTT. It yields the protein CASTRTGADTQYF.

V gene TRBV5-1 combines with J gene TRBJ1-1; no firm D call. Trimming shortened V by 0 bases and J by 8 bases, and 14 bases separated the two germline ends. The CDR3 length is 14 residues. Germline-derived CDR1 and CDR2 are SGHRS and YFSETQ. CDR3 in amino acids: CASSLASDWKEAFF. The CDR3 DNA sequence: TGCGCCAGCAGCTTGGCCAGCGACTGGAAGGAAGCTTTCTTT.